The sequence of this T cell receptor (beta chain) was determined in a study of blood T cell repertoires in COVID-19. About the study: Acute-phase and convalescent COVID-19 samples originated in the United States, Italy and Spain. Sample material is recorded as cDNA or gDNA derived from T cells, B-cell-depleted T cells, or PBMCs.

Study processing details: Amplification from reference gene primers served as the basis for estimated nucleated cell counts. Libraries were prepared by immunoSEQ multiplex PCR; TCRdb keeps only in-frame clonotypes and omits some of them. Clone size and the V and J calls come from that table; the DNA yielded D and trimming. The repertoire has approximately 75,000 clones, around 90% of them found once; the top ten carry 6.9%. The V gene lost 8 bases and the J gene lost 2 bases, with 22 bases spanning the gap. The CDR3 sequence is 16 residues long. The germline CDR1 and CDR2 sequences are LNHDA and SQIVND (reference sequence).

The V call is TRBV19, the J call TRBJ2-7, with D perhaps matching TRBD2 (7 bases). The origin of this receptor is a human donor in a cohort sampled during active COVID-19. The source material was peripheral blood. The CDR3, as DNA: TGTGCCAGTCGTGGTGGGGGGGCCGGCGTTACCTACGAGCAGTACTTC. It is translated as CASRGGGAGVTYEQYF.